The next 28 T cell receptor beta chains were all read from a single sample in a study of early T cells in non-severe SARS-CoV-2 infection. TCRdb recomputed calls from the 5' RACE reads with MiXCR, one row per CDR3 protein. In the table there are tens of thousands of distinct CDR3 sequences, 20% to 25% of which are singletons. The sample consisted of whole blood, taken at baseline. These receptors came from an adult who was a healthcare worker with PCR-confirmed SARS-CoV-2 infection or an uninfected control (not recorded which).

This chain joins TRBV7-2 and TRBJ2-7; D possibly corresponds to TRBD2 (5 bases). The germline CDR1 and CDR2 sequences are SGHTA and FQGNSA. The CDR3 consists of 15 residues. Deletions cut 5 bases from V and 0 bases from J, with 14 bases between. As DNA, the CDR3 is TGTGCCAGCAGCCTTGTGCGGGCGCTCTCCTACGAGCAGTACTTC. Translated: CASSLVRALSYEQYF.

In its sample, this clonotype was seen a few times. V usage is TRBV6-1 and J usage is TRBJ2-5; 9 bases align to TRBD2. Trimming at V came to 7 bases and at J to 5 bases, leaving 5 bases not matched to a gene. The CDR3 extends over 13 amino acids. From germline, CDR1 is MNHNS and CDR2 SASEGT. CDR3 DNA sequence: TGTGCCAGCACCCGGACTAGCGCGGAGACCCAGTACTTC. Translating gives CASTRTSAETQYF.

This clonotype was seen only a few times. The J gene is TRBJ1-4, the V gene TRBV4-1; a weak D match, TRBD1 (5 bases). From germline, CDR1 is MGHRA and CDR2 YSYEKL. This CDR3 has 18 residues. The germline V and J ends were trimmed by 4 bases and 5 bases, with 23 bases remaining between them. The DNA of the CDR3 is TGCGCCAGCAGCCTGCGTGGGGCCGCCGGCGGGAGAAATGAAAAACTGTTTTTT. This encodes CASSLRGAAGGRNEKLFF.

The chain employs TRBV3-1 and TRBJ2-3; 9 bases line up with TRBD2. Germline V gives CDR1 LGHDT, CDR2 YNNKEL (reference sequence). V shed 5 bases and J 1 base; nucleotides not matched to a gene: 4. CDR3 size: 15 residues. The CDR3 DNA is TGTGCCAGCAGCACCTCTAGCGGGGGCACAGATACGCAGTATTTT. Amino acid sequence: CASSTSSGGTDTQYF.

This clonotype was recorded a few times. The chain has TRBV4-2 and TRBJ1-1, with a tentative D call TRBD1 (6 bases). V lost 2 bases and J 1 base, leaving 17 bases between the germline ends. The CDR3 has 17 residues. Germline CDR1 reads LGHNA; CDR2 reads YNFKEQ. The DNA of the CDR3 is TGTGCCAGCAGCCAAAGCATGGGGGGGCTAACGAACACTGAAGCTTTCTTT. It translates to CASSQSMGGLTNTEAFF.

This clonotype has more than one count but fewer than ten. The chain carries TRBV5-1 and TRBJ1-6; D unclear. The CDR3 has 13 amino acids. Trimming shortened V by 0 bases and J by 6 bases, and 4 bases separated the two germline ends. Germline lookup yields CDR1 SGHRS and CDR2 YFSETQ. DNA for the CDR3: TGCGCCAGCAGCTTGGACCCTAATTCACCCCTCCACTTT. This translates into CASSLDPNSPLHF.

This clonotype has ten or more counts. CDR3 residues: CASSAGLAGYEQYF. The CDR3 nucleotides are TGTGCCAGCAGCGCGGGCCTTGCGGGGTACGAGCAGTACTTC. The genes are TRBV7-2 and TRBJ2-7, with D perhaps matching TRBD2 (6 bases). Trimming took off 5 bases at V and 4 bases at J, with 15 bases between the two ends. Germline CDR1 is SGHTA and CDR2 is FQGNSA. The CDR3 totals 14 residues.

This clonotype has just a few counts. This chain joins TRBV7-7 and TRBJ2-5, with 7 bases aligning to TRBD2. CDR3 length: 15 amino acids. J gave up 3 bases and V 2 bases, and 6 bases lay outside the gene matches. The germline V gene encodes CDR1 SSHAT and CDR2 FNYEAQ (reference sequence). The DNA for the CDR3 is TGTGCCAGCAGCTTATCTGGGGGGAGGGAAGAGACCCAGTACTTC. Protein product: CASSLSGGREETQYF. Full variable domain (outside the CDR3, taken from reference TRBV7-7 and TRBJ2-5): GAGVSQSPRYKVTKRGQDVTLRCDPISSHATLYWYQQALGQGPEFLTYFNYEAQPDKSGLPSDRFSAERPEGSISTLTIQRTEQRDSAMYRCASSLSGGREETQYFGPGTRLLVL.

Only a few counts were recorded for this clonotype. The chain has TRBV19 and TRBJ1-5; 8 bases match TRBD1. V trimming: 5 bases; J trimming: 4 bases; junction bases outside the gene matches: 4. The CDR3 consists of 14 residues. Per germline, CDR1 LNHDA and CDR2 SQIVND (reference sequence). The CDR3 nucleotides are TGTGCCAGTAGTGCAACAGGGGGAAATCAGCCCCAGCATTTT. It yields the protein CASSATGGNQPQHF. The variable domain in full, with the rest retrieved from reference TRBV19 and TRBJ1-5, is DGGITQSPKYLFRKEGQNVTLSCEQNLNHDAMYWYRQDPGQGLRLIYYSQIVNDFQKGDIAEGYSVSREKKESFPLTVTSAQKNPTAFYLCASSATGGNQPQHFGDGTRLSIL.

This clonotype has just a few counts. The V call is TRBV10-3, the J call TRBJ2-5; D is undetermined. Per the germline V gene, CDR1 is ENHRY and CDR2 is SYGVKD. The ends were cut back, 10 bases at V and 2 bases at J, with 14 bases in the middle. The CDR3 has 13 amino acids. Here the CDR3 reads CATNTAPQETQYF. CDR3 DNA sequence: TGTGCCACCAATACTGCTCCTCAAGAGACCCAGTACTTC.

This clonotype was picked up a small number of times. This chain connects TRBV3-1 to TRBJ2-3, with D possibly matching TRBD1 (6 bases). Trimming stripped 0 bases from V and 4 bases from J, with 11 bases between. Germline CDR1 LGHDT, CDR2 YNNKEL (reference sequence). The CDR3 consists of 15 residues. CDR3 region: CASSQEEGGADTQYF. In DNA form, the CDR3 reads TGTGCCAGCAGCCAAGAAGAAGGGGGAGCAGATACGCAGTATTTT.

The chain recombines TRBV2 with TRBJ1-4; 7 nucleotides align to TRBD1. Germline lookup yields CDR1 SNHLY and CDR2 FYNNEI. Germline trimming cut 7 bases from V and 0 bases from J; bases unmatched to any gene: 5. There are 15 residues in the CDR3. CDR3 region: CASKPGQPTNEKLFF. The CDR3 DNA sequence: TGTGCCAGCAAACCGGGACAGCCAACTAATGAAAAACTGTTTTTT.

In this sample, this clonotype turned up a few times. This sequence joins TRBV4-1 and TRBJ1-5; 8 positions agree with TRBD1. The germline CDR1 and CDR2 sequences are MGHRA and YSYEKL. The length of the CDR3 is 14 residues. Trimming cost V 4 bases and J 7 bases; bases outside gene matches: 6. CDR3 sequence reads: CASSPWTGSQPQHF. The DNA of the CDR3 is TGCGCCAGCAGCCCGTGGACAGGGAGCCAGCCCCAGCATTTT.

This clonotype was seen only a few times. The CDR3 is CASSSLYEGALMNEQFF. The CDR3 region has the DNA TGTGCCAGCAGCTCCCTCTATGAGGGGGCCCTTATGAATGAGCAGTTCTTC. The genes are TRBV7-6 and TRBJ2-1; TRBD1 agrees at 7 bases. This CDR3 contains 17 residues. Germline values: CDR1 SGHVS, CDR2 FNYEAQ. Germline trimming cut 4 bases from V and 7 bases from J; bases unmatched to any gene: 16.

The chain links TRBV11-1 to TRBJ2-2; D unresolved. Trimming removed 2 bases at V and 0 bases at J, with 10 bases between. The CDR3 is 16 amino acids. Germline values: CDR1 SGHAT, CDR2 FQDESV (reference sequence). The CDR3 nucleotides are TGTGCCAGCAGCTTATTACGTCGTTCGAACACCGGGGAGCTGTTTTTT. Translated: CASSLLRRSNTGELFF.

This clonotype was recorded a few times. The CDR3 region has the DNA TGTGCCAGCAGCCAGACAGGGATTTACTACGAGCAGTACTTC. Residues: CASSQTGIYYEQYF. The chain employs TRBV25-1 and TRBJ2-7; 7 bases align to TRBD1. The CDR3 has 14 residues. CDR1 MGHDK and CDR2 SYGVNS come from the germline V gene. J was trimmed by 3 bases and V by 6 bases; bases with no gene match: 8.

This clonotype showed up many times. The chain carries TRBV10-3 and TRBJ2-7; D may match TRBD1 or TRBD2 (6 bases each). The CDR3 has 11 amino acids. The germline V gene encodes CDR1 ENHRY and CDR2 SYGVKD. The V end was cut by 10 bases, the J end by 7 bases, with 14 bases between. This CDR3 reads CATTKGGEQYF. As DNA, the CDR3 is TGTGCCACCACAAAGGGGGGTGAGCAGTACTTC.

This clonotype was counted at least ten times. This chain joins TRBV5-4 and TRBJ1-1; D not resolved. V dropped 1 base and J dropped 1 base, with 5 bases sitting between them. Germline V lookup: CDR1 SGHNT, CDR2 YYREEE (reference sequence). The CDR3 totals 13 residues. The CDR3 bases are TGTGCCAGCAGCTTGAATCCGAACACTGAAGCTTTCTTT. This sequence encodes CASSLNPNTEAFF.

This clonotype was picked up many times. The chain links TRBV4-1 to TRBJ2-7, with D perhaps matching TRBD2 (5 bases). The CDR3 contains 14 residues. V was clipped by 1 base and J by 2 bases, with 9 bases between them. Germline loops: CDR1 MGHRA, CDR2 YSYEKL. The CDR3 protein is CASSQGGDPYEQYF. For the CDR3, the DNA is TGCGCCAGCAGCCAAGGGGGAGACCCCTACGAGCAGTACTTC.

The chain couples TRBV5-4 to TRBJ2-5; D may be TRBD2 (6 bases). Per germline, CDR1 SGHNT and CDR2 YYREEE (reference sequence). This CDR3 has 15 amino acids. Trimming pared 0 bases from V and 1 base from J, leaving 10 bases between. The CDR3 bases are TGTGCCAGCAGCTTGGCGCTGACTAGCCAAGAGACCCAGTACTTC. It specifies CASSLALTSQETQYF.

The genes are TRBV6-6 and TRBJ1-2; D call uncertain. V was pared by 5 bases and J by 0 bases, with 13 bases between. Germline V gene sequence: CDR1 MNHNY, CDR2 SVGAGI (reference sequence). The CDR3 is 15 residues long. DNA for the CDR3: TGTGCCAGCAGTGGGCGGGATCTAGCTAACTATGGCTACACCTTC. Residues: CASSGRDLANYGYTF.

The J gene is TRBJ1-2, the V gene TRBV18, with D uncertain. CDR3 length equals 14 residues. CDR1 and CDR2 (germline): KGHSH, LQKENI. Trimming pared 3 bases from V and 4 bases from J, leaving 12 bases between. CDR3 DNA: TGTGCCAGCTCACCGGGCTCCGGAGCCTATGGCTACACCTTC. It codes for CASSPGSGAYGYTF.

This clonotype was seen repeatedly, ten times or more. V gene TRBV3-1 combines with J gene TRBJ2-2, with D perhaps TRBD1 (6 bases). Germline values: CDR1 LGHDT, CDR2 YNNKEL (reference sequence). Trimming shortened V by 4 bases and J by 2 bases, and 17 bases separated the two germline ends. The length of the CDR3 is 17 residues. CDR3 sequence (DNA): TGTGCCAGCAGCCCAGGTCCGGCCAGGGGCAACACCGGGGAGCTGTTTTTT. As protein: CASSPGPARGNTGELFF. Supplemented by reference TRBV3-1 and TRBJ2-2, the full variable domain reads DTAVSQTPKYLVTQMGNDKSIKCEQNLGHDTMYWYKQDSKKFLKIMFSYNNKELIINETVPNRFSPKSPDKAHLNLHINSLELGDSAVYFCASSPGPARGNTGELFFGEGSRLTVL.

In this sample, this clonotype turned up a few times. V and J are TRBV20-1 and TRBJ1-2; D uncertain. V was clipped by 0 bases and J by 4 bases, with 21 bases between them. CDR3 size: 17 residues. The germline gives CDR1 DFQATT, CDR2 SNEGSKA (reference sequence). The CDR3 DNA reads TGCAGTGCTAGAGATCCCCTTCGAGGCCTCACCCGCTATGGCTACACCTTC. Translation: CSARDPLRGLTRYGYTF.

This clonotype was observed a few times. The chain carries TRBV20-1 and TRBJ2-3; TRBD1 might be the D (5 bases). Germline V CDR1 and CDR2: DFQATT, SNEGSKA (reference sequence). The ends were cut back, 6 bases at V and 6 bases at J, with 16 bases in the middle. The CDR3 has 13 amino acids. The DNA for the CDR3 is TGCAGTGCCAGGGCCTGGGCGCGGGATACGCAGTATTTT. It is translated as CSARAWARDTQYF.

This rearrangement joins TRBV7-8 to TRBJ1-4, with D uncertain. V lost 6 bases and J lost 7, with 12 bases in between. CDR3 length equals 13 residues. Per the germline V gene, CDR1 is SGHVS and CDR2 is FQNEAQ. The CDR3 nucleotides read TGTGCCAGCAGAGGCCTCCGGGGTGAAAAACTGTTTTTT. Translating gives CASRGLRGEKLFF. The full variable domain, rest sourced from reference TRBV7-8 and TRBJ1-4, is GAGVSQSPRYKVAKRGQDVALRCDPISGHVSLFWYQQALGQGPEFLTYFQNEAQLDKSGLPSDRFFAERPEGSVSTLKIQRTQQEDSAVYLCASRGLRGEKLFFGSGTQLSVL.

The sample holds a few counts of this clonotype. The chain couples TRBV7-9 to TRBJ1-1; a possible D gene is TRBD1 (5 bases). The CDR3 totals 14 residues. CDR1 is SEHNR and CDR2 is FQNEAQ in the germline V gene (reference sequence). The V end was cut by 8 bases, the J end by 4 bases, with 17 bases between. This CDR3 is CASEGGGVSTEAFF. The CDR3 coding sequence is TGTGCCAGCGAGGGCGGAGGGGTAAGCACTGAAGCTTTCTTT.

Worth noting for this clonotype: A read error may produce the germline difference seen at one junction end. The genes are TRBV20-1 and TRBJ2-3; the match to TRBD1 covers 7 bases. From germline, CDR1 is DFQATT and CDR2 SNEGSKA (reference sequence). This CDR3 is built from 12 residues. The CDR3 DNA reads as TGCAGTTCTAGACAGGGAGCAGATACGCAGTATTTT. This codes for CSSRQGADTQYF.